Following are 13 T cell receptor beta chains from one sample sequenced in a study of spatial heterogeneity in lung cancer (dated by TCRdb to between 2018 and 2021). Sample time point, as interpreted from the label and publication: sample taken at primary tumor resection. Whole RNA extracted from tumor and nontumor lung tissue, or from cryopreserved PBMC samples, was used for TCR sequencing without cell sorting. The library was prepared using 5' RACE. TCRdb records NextSeq 500 as the sequencer. TCRdb took the public reads, trimmed them with fastp at Q25, ran MiXCR for clone calling and kept in-frame beta chains. Entries that share a CDR3 protein sequence are merged under the most common genes and DNA. Recorded for this sample are tens of thousands of distinct CDR3 sequences; approximately 8.2% of them occurred a single time. The ten largest clones add up to about 7% of the sample. The input for sequencing was PBMCs, taken at surgery. These receptors came from a male donor with early-stage non-small cell lung cancer.

This clonotype was seen at least ten times. V gene TRBV28 combines with J gene TRBJ2-7; perhaps TRBD2 as D (6 bases). Germline V gene lookup returns CDR1 MDHEN and CDR2 SYDVKM. Trimming stripped 8 bases from V and 5 bases from J, with 16 bases between. This CDR3 region has 13 residues. The CDR3 loop is CASQPGLVDEQYF. The CDR3 coding sequence is TGTGCCAGCCAACCGGGACTCGTAGACGAGCAGTACTTC.

This clonotype was recorded many times. The CDR3 nucleotides read TGTGCCAGCAGCGTAGGAACAAGCTACAATCAGCCCCAGCATTTT. The encoded protein is CASSVGTSYNQPQHF. This chain connects TRBV9 to TRBJ1-5; D uncertain. The CDR3 is 15 residues long. Germline V CDR1 and CDR2: SGDLS, YYNGEE. V gave up 0 bases and J gave up 3 bases, with 10 bases separating them.

This clonotype was seen many times. DNA for the CDR3: TGCGCCAGCAGCGCCGTCCCGGGACAGGAACAGCCCCAGCATTTT. Its translation is CASSAVPGQEQPQHF. The V call is TRBV5-1, the J call TRBJ1-5, with 8 bases fitting TRBD1. This CDR3 contains 15 residues. V lost 4 bases, J lost 7 bases, and 10 bases stayed unmatched. From germline, CDR1 is SGHRS and CDR2 YFSETQ.

The chain is built from TRBV2 and TRBJ2-1; no clear D. The germline gives CDR1 SNHLY, CDR2 FYNNEI. The CDR3 is 11 amino acids. V was shortened by 6 bases and J by 5 bases, with 5 bases between the two germline ends. This chain's CDR3 is CASSQNNEQFF. Here the CDR3 DNA reads TGTGCCAGCAGCCAAAACAATGAGCAGTTCTTC.

This rearrangement joins TRBV27 to TRBJ2-3; TRBD1 matches at 12 bases. The CDR3 is 16 amino acids. Germline lookup yields CDR1 MNHEY and CDR2 SMNVEV (reference sequence). The V and J ends lost 9 bases and 5 bases, in that order; junction bases with no gene match: 12. CDR3 bases: TGTGCCAGTAGACCCACTGGGACAGGGGGCGGAGATACGCAGTATTTT. Residues: CASRPTGTGGGDTQYF.

At least ten counts were recorded for this clonotype. The chain couples TRBV29-1 to TRBJ2-3, with D possibly being TRBD1 (6 bases). The CDR3 runs 15 residues. Trimming stripped 4 bases from V and 0 bases from J, with 14 bases between. Germline loops: CDR1 SQVTM, CDR2 ANQGSEA. Here the CDR3 DNA reads TGCAGCGTTGTTCAGGGGACCTCTAGCACAGATACGCAGTATTTT. The encoded protein is CSVVQGTSSTDTQYF.

Only a few counts were recorded for this clonotype. This sequence joins TRBV6-2 or TRBV6-3 and TRBJ1-4; 8 bases are a match to TRBD1. With V trimmed by 0 bases and J by 2 bases, 11 bases remained unmatched. The CDR3 is 19 residues long. Germline V gene lookup returns CDR1 MNHEY and CDR2 SVGEGT. The CDR3 nucleotides are TGTGCCAGCAGTTACTCGATGTCACAGGGGGATGGTACTAATGAAAAACTGTTTTTT. This encodes CASSYSMSQGDGTNEKLFF.

The table lists this clonotype with a few counts. The chain has TRBV28 and TRBJ1-1; 8 nucleotides line up with TRBD1. J lost 4 bases, V lost 7 bases, and 5 bases had no gene match. The CDR3 spans 13 residues. Germline-derived CDR1 and CDR2 are MDHEN and SYDVKM. Here the CDR3 reads CASTQTGGTEAFF. The CDR3 coding sequence is TGTGCCAGCACCCAAACAGGGGGCACTGAAGCTTTCTTT.

The chain couples TRBV11-2 to TRBJ2-3; D might be TRBD2 (6 bases). This CDR3 has 15 residues. V lost 5 bases to trimming and J lost 2 bases, with 14 bases between them. Germline lookup yields CDR1 SGHAT and CDR2 FQNNGV. Here the CDR3 DNA reads TGTGCCAGCAGCGCGGGACTCCCAGCCACAGATACGCAGTATTTT. This codes for CASSAGLPATDTQYF.

The J gene is TRBJ2-7, the V gene TRBV7-6; 11 nucleotides agree with TRBD2. The CDR3 runs 16 residues. V lost 4 bases to trimming and J lost 0 bases; unmatched junction nucleotides: 5. The germline V gene has CDR1 SGHVS and CDR2 FNYEAQ. CDR3: CASSWGLAANSYEQYF. CDR3 in DNA: TGTGCCAGCAGCTGGGGACTAGCGGCCAACTCCTACGAGCAGTACTTC.

V usage is TRBV6-6 and J usage is TRBJ2-1; D ambiguous. The CDR3 consists of 16 residues. CDR1 MNHNY and CDR2 SVGAGI come from the germline V gene (reference sequence). With 0 bases removed from V and 6 bases from J, the gap between germline ends came to 15 bases. CDR3 protein: CASSYSQDGWANEQFF. The DNA for the CDR3 is TGTGCCAGCAGTTACTCGCAGGATGGGTGGGCCAATGAGCAGTTCTTC.

The J gene is TRBJ2-1, the V gene TRBV28, with D possibly being TRBD2 (5 bases). With 6 bases removed from V and 9 bases from J, the gap between germline ends came to 18 bases. The CDR3 loop spans 14 amino acids. Germline assignment: CDR1 MDHEN and CDR2 SYDVKM. DNA of the CDR3: TGTGCCAGCAGGCATGGTAGGAGGAACGGTGAGCAGTTCTTC. Protein: CASRHGRRNGEQFF. Full variable domain (rest looked up from reference TRBV28 and TRBJ2-1): DVKVTQSSRYLVKRTGEKVFLECVQDMDHENMFWYRQDPGLGLRLIYFSYDVKMKEKGDIPEGYSVSREKKERFSLILESASTNQTSMYLCASRHGRRNGEQFFGPGTRLTVL.

In its sample, this clonotype was seen many times. V and J are TRBV7-2 and TRBJ2-1; TRBD1 aligns across 7 bases. The CDR3 is 15 residues long. V lost 2 bases to trimming and J lost 6 bases; unmatched junction nucleotides: 7. Germline CDR1 reads SGHTA; CDR2 reads FQGNSA. The CDR3 DNA reads TGTGCCAGCAGCTTACGGGGACAGCAAACCAATGAGCAGTTCTTC. As protein: CASSLRGQQTNEQFF.